What follows describes a single T cell receptor beta chain. Its specificity is not known. The sample belongs to a study of OX40 agonist ivuxolimab in advanced cancers. Study-wide background: Each dose-escalation patient presented with hepatocellular carcinoma, melanoma, renal cell or head and neck cancer. Regarding the study as a whole: Expanded peripheral T cells had an undetermined antigen specificity. Partial responders dosed at 0.1-3.0 mg/kg displayed clonal expansion ranking among the lowest. CD8+ T cells showed, on average, more clonal expansion than CD4+ cells.

Profiling relied on immunoSEQ multiplex PCR, and the TCRdb table lists in-frame clones only, not all of them. The sample records about 72,000 clones, roughly 88% being singletons. V shed 5 bases and J 6 bases; nucleotides not matched to a gene: 8. This CDR3 comprises 17 residues. Germline loops: CDR1 SGHTA, CDR2 FQGNSA. This specimen consisted of CD4+ or CD8+ T cells sorted from blood, obtained in a trial of the OX40 agonist ivuxolimab. The genes are TRBV7-2 and TRBJ2-1, with 15 bases matching TRBD2. The receptor comes from an adult with an advanced solid tumor such as melanoma, head and neck, liver or kidney cancer. CDR3 coding DNA: TGTGCCAGCAGCCCCGGACTAGCGGGGGGGCCTCTCAATGAGCAGTTCTTC. This translates into CASSPGLAGGPLNEQFF.